This T cell receptor (beta chain) was sequenced for a study of blood T cell repertoires in COVID-19. Study at large: Both acute and convalescent COVID-19 samples were obtained from the United States, Italy and Spain. In each case, the material was cDNA or gDNA derived from T cells, B-cell-depleted T cells, or PBMCs.

Trimming cost V 3 bases and J 0 bases, with 14 bases left between them. From germline, CDR1 is SQVTM and CDR2 ANQGSEA. The CDR3 has 15 amino acids. In the original analysis: Amplification from reference gene primers served as the basis for estimated nucleated cell counts. The repertoire was sequenced with immunoSEQ multiplex PCR; TCRdb's copy has only in-frame clones and lacks some. That table furnishes V, J and clone size, whereas the DNA furnished D and trimming. The repertoire holds 150,000 or so clones, with roughly nine tenths as singletons. V gene TRBV29-1 combines with J gene TRBJ1-2; TRBD1 is a possible D gene (6 bases). The sequenced sample consisted of peripheral blood. The receptor was isolated from a man between 18 and 29 years old with COVID-19, enrolled during active disease. The CDR3 region is CSVEGWTAPNYGYTF. In DNA form, the CDR3 reads TGCAGCGTTGAGGGGTGGACAGCCCCTAACTATGGCTACACCTTC.